This T cell receptor (beta chain) was found in a study of beta chain features in type 1 diabetes. The study, taken as a whole, reports: Researchers report that Type 1 diabetes patients had moderately but significantly shorter TCRB CDR3s across all four CD4+ subsets.

Expressed TCRB transcripts were sequenced because the isolated RNA had all been reverse transcribed beforehand. About 3.6 million reads on average were seen across naive, central memory and regulatory T cell samples. Repertoires were generated with immunoSEQ multiplex PCR, while TCRdb's copy carries only in-frame clones and drops some. The repertoire holds about 170,000 clones, with around 7.9% as singletons. Central memory, naive, regulatory and stem cell-like memory CD4+ cells were sorted by CD45RO/CCR7/CD25/CD127/CD95/CD27. Each sorted fraction was over 95% pure. On this clone itself: Its target is not known.

The sample was central memory CD4+ T cells from blood. The clonotype originates from a man aged 18 to 30 with type 1 diabetes.

CDR3 protein: CSAGLVGGETQYF. The CDR3 nucleotides read TGCAGCGCCGGACTTGTCGGGGGAGAGACCCAGTACTTC. The V and J genes are TRBV29-1 and TRBJ2-5; the D gene is possibly TRBD2 (6 bases). V lost 7 bases and J 4 bases, leaving 16 bases between the germline ends. CDR3 size: 13 residues. CDR1 is SQVTM and CDR2 is ANQGSEA in the germline V gene.